This TCR beta chain was identified during a study of beta chain features in type 1 diabetes. The study's findings and limits: Type 1 diabetes patients had TCRB CDR3s that were shorter (moderately but significantly so) in all four CD4+ subsets. The VDJ junctions of type 1 diabetes patients carried fewer insertions and more deletions.

Purity of each sorted population was above 95%. This clone was detected a few times. What it recognizes is unknown. Expressed TCRB transcripts were sequenced, since all the RNA that had been isolated was reverse transcribed. Produced via immunoSEQ multiplex PCR; TCRdb's table is partial and in-frame only. The sample consists of 550,000 to 850,000 clones, roughly 13% of them appearing once. V lost 6 bases, J lost 2 bases, and 12 bases lay in between. The CDR3 spans 14 residues. The germline V gene has CDR1 SGHTA and CDR2 FQGNSA. J is TRBJ2-3 and V is TRBV7-2; possibly TRBD1 or TRBD2 for D (5 bases each). The source material was naive CD4+ T cells from blood. This clonotype was sampled from a man aged 18 to 30 with type 1 diabetes. CDR3 sequence: CASRPGPITDTQYF. CDR3 nucleotide sequence: TGTGCCAGCAGGCCGGGACCTATCACAGATACGCAGTATTTT.